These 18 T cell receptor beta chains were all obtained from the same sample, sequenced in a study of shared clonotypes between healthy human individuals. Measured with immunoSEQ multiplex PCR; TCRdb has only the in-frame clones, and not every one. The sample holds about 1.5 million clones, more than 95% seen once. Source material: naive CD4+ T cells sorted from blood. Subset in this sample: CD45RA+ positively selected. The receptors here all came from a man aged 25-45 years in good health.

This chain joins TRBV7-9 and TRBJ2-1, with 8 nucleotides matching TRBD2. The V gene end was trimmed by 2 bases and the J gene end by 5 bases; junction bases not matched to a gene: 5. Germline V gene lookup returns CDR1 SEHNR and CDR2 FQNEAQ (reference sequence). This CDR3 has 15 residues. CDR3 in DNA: TGTGCCAGCAGCTTAAGGGCGGGAGGTCACAATGAGCAGTTCTTC. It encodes CASSLRAGGHNEQFF.

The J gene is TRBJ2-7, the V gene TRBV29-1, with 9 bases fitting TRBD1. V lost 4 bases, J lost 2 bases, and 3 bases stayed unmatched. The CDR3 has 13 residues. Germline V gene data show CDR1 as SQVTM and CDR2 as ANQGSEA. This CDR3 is CSVGTGGPYEQYF. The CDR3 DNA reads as TGCAGCGTTGGAACAGGGGGCCCCTACGAGCAGTACTTC.

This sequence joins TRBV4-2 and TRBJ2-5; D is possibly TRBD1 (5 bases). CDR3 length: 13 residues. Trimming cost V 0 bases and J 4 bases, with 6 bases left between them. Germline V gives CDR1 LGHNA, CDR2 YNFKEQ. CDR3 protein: CASSQEGVETQYF. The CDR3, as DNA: TGTGCCAGCAGCCAAGAAGGGGTAGAGACCCAGTACTTC.

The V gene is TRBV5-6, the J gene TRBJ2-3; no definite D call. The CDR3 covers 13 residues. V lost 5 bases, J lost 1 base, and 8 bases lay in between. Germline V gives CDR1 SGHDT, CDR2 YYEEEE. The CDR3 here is CASSSIRTDTQYF. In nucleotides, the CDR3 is TGTGCCAGCAGTTCGATCCGCACAGATACGCAGTATTTT.

CDR3 nucleotides: TGCAGCGTTGTAGCGTCTCCTATGGGGAAACTGTTTTTT. As protein: CSVVASPMGKLFF. This rearrangement joins TRBV29-1 to TRBJ1-4; D is uncertain. Deletions cut 4 bases from V and 11 bases from J, with 17 bases between. Germline V lookup: CDR1 SQVTM, CDR2 ANQGSEA. CDR3 length: 13 amino acids. Full variable domain (remainder filled in from reference TRBV29-1 and TRBJ1-4): SAVISQKPSRDICQRGTSLTIQCQVDSQVTMMFWYRQQPGQSLTLIATANQGSEATYESGFVIDKFPISRPNLTFSTLTVSNMSPEDSSIYLCSVVASPMGKLFFGSGTQLSVL.

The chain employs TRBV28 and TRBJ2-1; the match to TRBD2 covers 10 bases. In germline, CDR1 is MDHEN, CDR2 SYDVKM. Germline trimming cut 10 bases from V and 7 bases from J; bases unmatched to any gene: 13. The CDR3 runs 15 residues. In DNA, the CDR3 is TGTGCCACCGGAGCGGGGTCTAGCGGGAGAAATGAGCAGTTCTTC. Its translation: CATGAGSSGRNEQFF.

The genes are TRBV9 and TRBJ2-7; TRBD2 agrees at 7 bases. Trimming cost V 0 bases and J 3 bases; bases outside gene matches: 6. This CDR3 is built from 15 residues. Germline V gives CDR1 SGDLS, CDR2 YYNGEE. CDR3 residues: CASSVGSSGGYEQYF. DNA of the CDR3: TGTGCCAGCAGCGTAGGATCTAGCGGTGGCTACGAGCAGTACTTC.

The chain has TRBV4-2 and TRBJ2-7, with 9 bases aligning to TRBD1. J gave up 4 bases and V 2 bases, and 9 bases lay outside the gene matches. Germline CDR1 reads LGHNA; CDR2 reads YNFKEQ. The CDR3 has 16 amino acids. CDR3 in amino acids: CASSQSPDRGSYEQYF. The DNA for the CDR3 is TGTGCCAGCAGCCAATCCCCCGACAGGGGGAGTTACGAGCAGTACTTC.

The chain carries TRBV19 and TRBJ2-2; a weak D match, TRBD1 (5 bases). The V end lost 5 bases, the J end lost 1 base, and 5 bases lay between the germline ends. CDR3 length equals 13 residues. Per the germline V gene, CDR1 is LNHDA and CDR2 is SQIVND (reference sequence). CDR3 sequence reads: CASSQGNTGELFF. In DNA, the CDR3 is TGTGCCAGTAGTCAGGGGAACACCGGGGAGCTGTTTTTT.

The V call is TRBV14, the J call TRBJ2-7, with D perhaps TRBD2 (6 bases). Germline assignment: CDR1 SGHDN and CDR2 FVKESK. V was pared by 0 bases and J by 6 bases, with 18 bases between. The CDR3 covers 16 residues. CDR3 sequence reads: CASSQDTRLGSVEQYF. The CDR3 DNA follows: TGTGCCAGCAGCCAAGATACGAGACTAGGATCGGTCGAGCAGTACTTC.

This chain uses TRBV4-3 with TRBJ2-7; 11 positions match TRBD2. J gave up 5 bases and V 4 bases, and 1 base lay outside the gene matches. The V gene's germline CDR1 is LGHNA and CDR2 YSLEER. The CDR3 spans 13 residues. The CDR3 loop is CASSLTSGNEQYF. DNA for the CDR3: TGCGCCAGCAGCCTGACTAGCGGGAACGAGCAGTACTTC.

CDR3 DNA sequence: TGTGCCAGCAGTGAATTGTGGACTACGACGAGTACTGAAGCTTTCTTT. Its translation: CASSELWTTTSTEAFF. The chain links TRBV25-1 to TRBJ1-1; D ambiguous. The V end was cut by 1 base, the J end by 5 bases, with 17 bases between. The germline CDR1 and CDR2 sequences are MGHDK and SYGVNS. CDR3 length equals 16 residues.

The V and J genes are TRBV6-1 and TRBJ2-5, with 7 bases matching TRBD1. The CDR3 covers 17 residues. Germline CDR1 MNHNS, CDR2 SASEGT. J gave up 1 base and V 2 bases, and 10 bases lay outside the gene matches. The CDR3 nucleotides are TGTGCCAGCAGTGAATTTCCCGTTCGGGACAGCCAAGAGACCCAGTACTTC. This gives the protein CASSEFPVRDSQETQYF.

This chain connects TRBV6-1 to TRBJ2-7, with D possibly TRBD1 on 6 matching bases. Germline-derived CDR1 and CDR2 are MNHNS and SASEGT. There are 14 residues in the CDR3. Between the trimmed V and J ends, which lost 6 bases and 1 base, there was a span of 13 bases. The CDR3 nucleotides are TGTGCCAGCAGCAGGACAGAGCGATCCTACGAGCAGTACTTC. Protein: CASSRTERSYEQYF.

The CDR3, as DNA: TGCGCCAGCACGGTTTTGACTGGCGCGGCGAACACTGAAGCTTTCTTT. Its translation: CASTVLTGAANTEAFF. The V gene is TRBV5-1, the J gene TRBJ1-1; D is ambiguous. The CDR3 covers 16 residues. V was shortened by 6 bases and J by 1 base, with 19 bases between the two germline ends. Germline lookup yields CDR1 SGHRS and CDR2 YFSETQ. Using reference TRBV5-1 and TRBJ1-1 for the parts outside the CDR3, the full variable domain is KAGVTQTPRYLIKTRGQQVTLSCSPISGHRSVSWYQQTPGQGLQFLFEYFSETQRNKGNFPGRFSGRQFSNSRSEMNVSTLELGDSALYLCASTVLTGAANTEAFFGQGTRLTVV.

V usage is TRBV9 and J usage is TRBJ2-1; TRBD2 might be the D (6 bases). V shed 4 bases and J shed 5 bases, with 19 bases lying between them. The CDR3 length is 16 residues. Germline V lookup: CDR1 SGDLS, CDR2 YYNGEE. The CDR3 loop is CASSTLGRDLNNEQFF. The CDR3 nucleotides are TGTGCCAGCAGCACTCTCGGGCGGGATCTAAACAATGAGCAGTTCTTC.

CDR3 amino acids: CASSFSGWNTEAFF. CDR3 nucleotide sequence: TGCGCCAGCAGCTTTTCGGGATGGAACACTGAAGCTTTCTTT. V gene TRBV5-1 combines with J gene TRBJ1-1; D is undetermined. This CDR3 is 14 amino acids long. The V gene's germline CDR1 is SGHRS and CDR2 YFSETQ. V lost 2 bases and J 1 base, leaving 9 bases between the germline ends.

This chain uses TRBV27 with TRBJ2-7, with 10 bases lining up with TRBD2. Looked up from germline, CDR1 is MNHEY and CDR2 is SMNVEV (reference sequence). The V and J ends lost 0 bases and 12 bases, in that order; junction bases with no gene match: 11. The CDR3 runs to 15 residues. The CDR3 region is CASSLSRLAGAEWYF. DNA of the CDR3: TGTGCCAGCAGTTTATCGCGGCTAGCGGGAGCTGAGTGGTACTTC.